The text below deals with one T cell receptor beta chain. Its target is unknown. This PCR relied on a set of 60 Vbeta primers and 13 Jbeta primers. Using immunoSEQ multiplex PCR, the repertoire was profiled, and TCRdb retains in-frame clones only, with some absent. The data show about 94,000 clones, over 65% seen once. This sample was taken from a study of cytomegalovirus exposure and HLA in healthy donors. Germline V lookup: CDR1 GTSNPN, CDR2 SVGIG (reference sequence). The CDR3 sequence is 14 residues long. With 6 bases removed from V and 8 bases from J, the gap between germline ends came to 19 bases. Study outcomes and limitations: Per a prior analysis, the majority of TCR beta V segments were productive roughly 87% or roughly 30% of the time. Later work found most CMV-associated TCR beta chains apparently HLA-restricted. Confirmation was obtained in vitro that a few CMV-associated chains are specific for CMV antigens.

This chain connects TRBV30 to TRBJ1-4, with D possibly being TRBD1 (5 bases). The clonotype was recovered from a man aged 25-40 years in good health and CMV-seronegative. Sequenced: PBMCs. Here the CDR3 DNA reads TGTGCCTGCCGCACCACAGGTGTGAGGGAAAAACTGTTTTTT. Protein product: CACRTTGVREKLFF. The full variable domain, completed using reference TRBV30 and TRBJ1-4, is SQTIHQWPATLVQPVGSPLSLECTVEGTSNPNLYWYRQAAGRGLQLLFYSVGIGQISSEVPQNLSASRPQDRQFILSSKKLLLSDSGFYLCACRTTGVREKLFFGSGTQLSVL.